This T cell receptor beta chain was recorded in a study of blood T cell repertoires in COVID-19. TCRdb's copy holds only in-frame clones and misses some; the assay was immunoSEQ multiplex PCR. The table records hundreds of thousands of clones, 90% of them present only once. With V trimmed by 1 base and J by 9 bases, 9 bases remained unmatched. CDR3 length: 15 amino acids. Germline V gives CDR1 SGHTA, CDR2 FQGTGA. The specimen sequenced was PBMCs or T cells enriched from blood (not recorded which). The TCR comes from a young woman with acute COVID-19. This chain links TRBV7-3 with TRBJ2-1, with 7 bases aligning to TRBD2. The CDR3 loop reads CASSLILAGGGEQFF. The CDR3 DNA reads as TGTGCCAGCAGCTTAATTTTGGCGGGCGGGGGTGAGCAGTTCTTC.